This T cell receptor (beta chain) was captured in a study of blood T cell repertoires in COVID-19. This clone was detected once. The CDR3 loop spans 16 amino acids. With 4 bases clipped from V and 11 bases from J, the junction kept 8 bases outside the gene matches. The germline CDR1 and CDR2 sequences are SNHLY and FYNNEI. The repertoire was sequenced with immunoSEQ multiplex PCR; TCRdb's copy has only in-frame clones and lacks some. The top ten hold around 2.9% of the sample, which has 220,000 or so clones, roughly 81% seen once. The source material was peripheral blood. This chain connects TRBV2 to TRBJ2-1, with 16 bases matching TRBD2. This TCR was sampled from a man over 45 who had recovered from COVID-19. The CDR3 protein is CASSAGLAGGFDKQFF. The CDR3 DNA reads TGTGCCAGCAGTGCGGGACTAGCGGGGGGGTTCGATAAGCAGTTCTTC.